The T cell receptor (beta chain) under discussion was sequenced for a study of blood T cell repertoires in COVID-19. The germline gives CDR1 SGHVS, CDR2 FNYEAQ. CDR3 length equals 16 residues. After removal of 0 bases from V and 1 base from J, the junction contained 3 bases not matched to a gene. Participants were aged about 18 to 90 years, lived in under 30 US areas, and enrolled virtually. Assignment of participants to cohorts was predicated upon participant-reported clinical history. Cohort 3 recovered donors had two negative PCRs, clearance, or symptom resolution. Original analysis: Reference gene primer amplification gave nucleated cell count estimates. Using immunoSEQ multiplex PCR, the repertoire was profiled, and TCRdb retains in-frame clones only, with some absent. From that table come the V and J calls and clone size; the DNA was used to work out D and trimming. Here the sample spans a few hundred thousand clones, about 88% being singletons.

Sequencing was carried out using PBMCs or T cells enriched from blood (not recorded which). The sequence derives from a woman in her 30s who had recovered from COVID-19. The chain employs TRBV7-6 and TRBJ2-5, with 9 bases identical to TRBD2. CDR3 loop: CASSLAVLAGQETQYF. Here the CDR3 DNA reads TGTGCCAGCAGCTTAGCGGTACTAGCGGGCCAAGAGACCCAGTACTTC.